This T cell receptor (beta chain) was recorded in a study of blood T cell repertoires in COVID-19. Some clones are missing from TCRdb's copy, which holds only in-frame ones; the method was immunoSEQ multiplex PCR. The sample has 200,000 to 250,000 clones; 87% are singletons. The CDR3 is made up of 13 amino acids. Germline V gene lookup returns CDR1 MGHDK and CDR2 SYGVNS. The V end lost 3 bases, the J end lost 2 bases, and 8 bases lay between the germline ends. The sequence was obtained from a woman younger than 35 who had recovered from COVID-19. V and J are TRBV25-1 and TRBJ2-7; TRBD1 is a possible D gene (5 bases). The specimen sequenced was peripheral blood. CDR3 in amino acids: CASSEPGPYEQYF. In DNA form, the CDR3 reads TGTGCCAGCAGTGAGCCAGGGCCCTACGAGCAGTACTTC.